The rows below give T cell receptor beta chains drawn from one sample of a study of blood T cell repertoires in COVID-19. Here immunoSEQ multiplex PCR was the method, and the copy in TCRdb shows in-frame clones only, minus some. The data hold 85,000 to 95,000 clones, with about 91% observed a single time. The sample taken for sequencing was peripheral blood. Receptor source: a man aged 60-69 years with acute or convalescent COVID-19. Each CDR3 is given with its conserved first and last residue. D genes are given only for firm matches. Not all rows give a size; the values are once, few, many and, for expanded clones, a class.

CDR3 protein: CATSDPRGSGANVLTF
CDR3 DNA: TGTGCCACCAGTGATCCCCGGGGGTCTGGGGCCAACGTCCTGACTTTC
D gene: .
J gene: TRBJ2-6
V gene: TRBV24-1
clone size: .

CDR3 protein: CASTATQGAREQYF
CDR3 DNA: TGTGCCAGCACAGCCACCCAGGGGGCGAGGGAGCAGTACTTC
D gene: TRBD1
J gene: TRBJ2-7
V gene: TRBV18
clone size: .

CDR3 protein: CASSQAGGTGTNEKLFF
CDR3 DNA: TGCGCCAGCAGCCAAGCGGGAGGGACAGGGACGAATGAAAAACTGTTTTTT
D gene: TRBD1
J gene: TRBJ1-4
V gene: TRBV4-1
clone size: few

CDR3 protein: CASPGTSGRETQYF
CDR3 DNA: TGTGCCAGCCCCGGGACTAGCGGGAGAGAGACCCAGTACTTC
D gene: TRBD2
J gene: TRBJ2-5
V gene: TRBV19
clone size: .

CDR3 protein: CASSEARDNEQFF
CDR3 DNA: TGTGCCAGCAGTGAAGCGCGAGACAATGAGCAGTTCTTC
D gene: .
J gene: TRBJ2-1
V gene: TRBV2
clone size: .

CDR3 protein: CSVGQGADTEAFF
CDR3 DNA: TGCAGCGTCGGGCAGGGGGCGGACACTGAAGCTTTCTTT
D gene: TRBD1
J gene: TRBJ1-1
V gene: TRBV29-1
clone size: .

CDR3 protein: CASSQDRGMTDTQYF
CDR3 DNA: TGTGCCAGCAGCCAGGACAGGGGGATGACAGATACGCAGTATTTT
D gene: TRBD1
J gene: TRBJ2-3
V gene: TRBV7-2
clone size: .

CDR3 protein: CASSVGLTGDYEQYF
CDR3 DNA: TGTGCCAGCAGCGTAGGTTTGACAGGGGACTACGAGCAGTACTTC
D gene: TRBD1
J gene: TRBJ2-7
V gene: TRBV9
clone size: .

CDR3 protein: CASSVNEGRSGYTF
CDR3 DNA: TGTGCCAGCAGCGTAAATGAGGGTAGGAGTGGCTACACCTTC
D gene: .
J gene: TRBJ1-2
V gene: TRBV9
clone size: many

CDR3 protein: CSVDFPDRGSSYNSPLHF
CDR3 DNA: TGCAGCGTTGATTTCCCGGACAGGGGAAGCTCCTATAATTCACCCCTCCACTTT
D gene: TRBD1
J gene: TRBJ1-6
V gene: TRBV29-1
clone size: .

CDR3 protein: CASSSGLAGGTDTQYF
CDR3 DNA: TGTGCCAGCAGCTCCGGACTAGCGGGGGGGACAGATACGCAGTATTTT
D gene: TRBD2
J gene: TRBJ2-3
V gene: TRBV7-9
clone size: .

CDR3 protein: CASSELEFDEQYF
CDR3 DNA: TGCGCCAGCAGTGAGTTGGAGTTCGACGAGCAGTACTTC
D gene: .
J gene: TRBJ2-7
V gene: TRBV10-1
clone size: .

CDR3 protein: CASSLDIAGGVGELFF
CDR3 DNA: TGTGCCAGCAGCTTGGACATAGCGGGAGGCGTGGGGGAGCTGTTTTTT
D gene: TRBD2
J gene: TRBJ2-2
V gene: TRBV7-2
clone size: few

CDR3 protein: CASSLAGTPNTEAFF
CDR3 DNA: TGCGCCAGCAGCTTGGCCGGGACACCGAACACTGAAGCTTTCTTT
D gene: .
J gene: TRBJ1-1
V gene: TRBV5-1
clone size: .

CDR3 protein: CASSLFRDTGELFF
CDR3 DNA: TGTGCCAGCAGCTTATTTCGTGACACCGGGGAGCTGTTTTTT
D gene: .
J gene: TRBJ2-2
V gene: TRBV11-1
clone size: .

CDR3 protein: CASRLQGPYEQYF
CDR3 DNA: TGTGCCAGCAGGCTACAGGGGCCCTACGAGCAGTACTTC
D gene: TRBD1
J gene: TRBJ2-7
V gene: TRBV28
clone size: .

CDR3 protein: CASSLRTGGGEKLFF
CDR3 DNA: TGCGCCAGCAGCTTGAGGACAGGGGGCGGTGAAAAACTGTTTTTT
D gene: TRBD1
J gene: TRBJ1-4
V gene: TRBV5-1
clone size: .

CDR3 protein: CASTKSPTGTDTQYF
CDR3 DNA: TGCGCCAGCACCAAAAGCCCGACAGGCACAGATACGCAGTATTTT
D gene: .
J gene: TRBJ2-3
V gene: TRBV5-1
clone size: .

CDR3 protein: CASSLDRYTEAFF
CDR3 DNA: TGTGCCAGCAGCTTGGACAGATACACTGAAGCTTTCTTT
D gene: .
J gene: TRBJ1-1
V gene: TRBV5-6
clone size: .

CDR3 protein: CASPSGPWANSPLHF
CDR3 DNA: TGTGCCAGCCCTTCCGGCCCCTGGGCTAATTCACCCCTCCACTTT
D gene: .
J gene: TRBJ1-6
V gene: TRBV6-5
clone size: .

CDR3 protein: CSVIGTGGPYEQYF
CDR3 DNA: TGCAGCGTGATCGGGACAGGGGGTCCTTACGAGCAGTACTTC
D gene: TRBD1
J gene: TRBJ2-7
V gene: TRBV29-1
clone size: .

CDR3 protein: CASSLLLDRDINSPLHF
CDR3 DNA: TGTGCCAGCAGTTTATTACTGGACAGGGATATTAATTCACCCCTCCACTTT
D gene: TRBD1
J gene: TRBJ1-6
V gene: TRBV27
clone size: .

CDR3 protein: CASSWTVQETQYF
CDR3 DNA: TGTGCCAGCAGCTGGACAGTCCAAGAGACCCAGTACTTC
D gene: .
J gene: TRBJ2-5
V gene: TRBV7-8
clone size: .

CDR3 protein: CASSMGQREFEQYF
CDR3 DNA: TGTGCCAGCAGTATGGGACAGCGGGAGTTCGAGCAGTACTTC
D gene: .
J gene: TRBJ2-7
V gene: TRBV6-5
clone size: .

CDR3 protein: CASSIPGGQSNQPQHF
CDR3 DNA: TGTGCCAGTAGTATTCCGGGGGGCCAGAGCAATCAGCCCCAGCATTTT
D gene: .
J gene: TRBJ1-5
V gene: TRBV19
clone size: .

CDR3 protein: CASSSGSRDTGELFF
CDR3 DNA: TGCGCCAGCAGCTCCGGGTCGAGGGACACCGGGGAGCTGTTTTTT
D gene: .
J gene: TRBJ2-2
V gene: TRBV5-1
clone size: .

CDR3 protein: CASGEGGADTQYF
CDR3 DNA: TGTGCCAGCGGCGAGGGGGGGGCAGATACGCAGTATTTT
D gene: .
J gene: TRBJ2-3
V gene: TRBV28
clone size: .

CDR3 protein: CASRLAFRTSDVDEQFF
CDR3 DNA: TGTGCAAGTCGCTTAGCTTTCCGGACTAGCGACGTCGATGAGCAGTTCTTC
D gene: .
J gene: TRBJ2-1
V gene: TRBV12-2
clone size: .

CDR3 protein: CASSGLAGATSTDTQYF
CDR3 DNA: TGTGCCAGCAGTGGGCTAGCGGGGGCTACTAGCACAGATACGCAGTATTTT
D gene: TRBD2
J gene: TRBJ2-3
V gene: TRBV2
clone size: .

CDR3 protein: CATSREGGRSQPQHF
CDR3 DNA: TGTGCCACCAGCAGAGAGGGAGGAAGAAGTCAGCCCCAGCATTTT
D gene: .
J gene: TRBJ1-5
V gene: TRBV15
clone size: .

CDR3 protein: CASSEQAGYPPNEQFF
CDR3 DNA: TGTGCCAGCAGTGAACAAGCGGGATACCCCCCCAATGAGCAGTTCTTC
D gene: TRBD2
J gene: TRBJ2-1
V gene: TRBV6-4
clone size: .

CDR3 protein: CASQGSSSVEQYF
CDR3 DNA: TGTGCCAGTCAGGGGAGTTCATCGGTCGAGCAGTACTTC
D gene: .
J gene: TRBJ2-7
V gene: TRBV12-3/TRBV12-4
clone size: .

CDR3 protein: CASSSVRQPDYEQYF
CDR3 DNA: TGTGCCAGCAGTTCCGTTCGACAGCCCGACTACGAGCAGTACTTC
D gene: .
J gene: TRBJ2-7
V gene: TRBV5-6
clone size: .

CDR3 protein: CASSFHLLAGGPDTDTQYF
CDR3 DNA: TGTGCCAGCAGTTTCCATTTACTAGCGGGGGGACCTGACACAGATACGCAGTATTTT
D gene: TRBD2
J gene: TRBJ2-3
V gene: TRBV6-2/TRBV6-3
clone size: .

CDR3 protein: CASSPVDWRDTEAFF
CDR3 DNA: TGTGCCAGCAGCCCTGTGGACTGGAGGGACACTGAAGCTTTCTTT
D gene: .
J gene: TRBJ1-1
V gene: TRBV7-8
clone size: .

CDR3 protein: CAISGVLAGVSNEQFF
CDR3 DNA: TGTGCCATCAGTGGGGTACTAGCGGGAGTCTCTAATGAGCAGTTCTTC
D gene: TRBD2
J gene: TRBJ2-1
V gene: TRBV10-3
clone size: .

CDR3 protein: CASRYRESPNTEAFF
CDR3 DNA: TGTGCCAGCAGGTACAGGGAAAGCCCGAACACTGAAGCTTTCTTT
D gene: .
J gene: TRBJ1-1
V gene: TRBV11-2
clone size: .